The clone carrying this T cell receptor beta chain was detected a few times. Its antigen remains unidentified. V dropped 2 bases and J dropped 0 bases, with 17 bases sitting between them. Germline CDR1 MGHRA, CDR2 YSYEKL. This CDR3 has 18 amino acids. TCRdb ran MiXCR on the reads and lists one entry per CDR3 protein. The data hold hundreds of thousands of distinct CDR3 sequences, with less than 40% observed a single time. This sample is drawn from a study of T cell repertoires in cytomegalovirus infection. Regarding the study as a whole: There were carriers of CMV plus the relevant HLA, and cumulative public TCR beta family frequency identified them. HLA-C-restricted CMV-specific TCR beta clonotypes were dominant in the ex vivo response.

Sequences were obtained from PBMCs. This chain joins TRBV4-1 and TRBJ1-3; D gene unclear. The TCR sequence derives from a human donor in good health (CMV status not recorded). Some clones in this sample may be carry-over from other donors' samples. The CDR3 loop reads CASSQSGGGRNSGNTIYF. CDR3 coding DNA: TGCGCCAGCAGCCAAAGCGGTGGCGGGAGAAACTCTGGAAACACCATATATTTT.